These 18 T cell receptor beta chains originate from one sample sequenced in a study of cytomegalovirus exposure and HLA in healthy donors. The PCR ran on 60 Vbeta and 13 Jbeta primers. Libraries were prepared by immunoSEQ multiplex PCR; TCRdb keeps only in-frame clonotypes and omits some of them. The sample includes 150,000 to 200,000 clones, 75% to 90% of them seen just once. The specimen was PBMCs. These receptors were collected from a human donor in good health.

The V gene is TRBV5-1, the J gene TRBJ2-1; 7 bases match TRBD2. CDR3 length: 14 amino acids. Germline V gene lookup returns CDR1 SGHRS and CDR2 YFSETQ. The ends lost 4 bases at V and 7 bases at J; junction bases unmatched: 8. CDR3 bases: TGCGCCAGCAGCCCCCGTACAGCGGGGAATGAGCAGTTCTTC. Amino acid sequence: CASSPRTAGNEQFF. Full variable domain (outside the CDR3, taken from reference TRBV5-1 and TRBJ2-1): KAGVTQTPRYLIKTRGQQVTLSCSPISGHRSVSWYQQTPGQGLQFLFEYFSETQRNKGNFPGRFSGRQFSNSRSEMNVSTLELGDSALYLCASSPRTAGNEQFFGPGTRLTVL.

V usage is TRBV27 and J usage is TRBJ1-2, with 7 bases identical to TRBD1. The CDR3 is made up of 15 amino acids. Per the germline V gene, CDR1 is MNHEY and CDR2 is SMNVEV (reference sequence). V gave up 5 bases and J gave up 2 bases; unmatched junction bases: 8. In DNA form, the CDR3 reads TGTGCCAGCAGTCCTACGCCGACAGGGAACTATGGCTACACCTTC. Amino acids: CASSPTPTGNYGYTF.

The CDR3 sequence is CASTPGLATDTQYF. The DNA for the CDR3 is TGTGCCAGCACTCCGGGACTAGCCACAGATACGCAGTATTTT. The gene calls are TRBV6-5 and TRBJ2-3; 9 bases map to TRBD2. The CDR3 length is 14 residues. After removal of 7 bases from V and 2 bases from J, the junction contained 4 bases not matched to a gene. Germline assignment: CDR1 MNHEY and CDR2 SVGAGI.

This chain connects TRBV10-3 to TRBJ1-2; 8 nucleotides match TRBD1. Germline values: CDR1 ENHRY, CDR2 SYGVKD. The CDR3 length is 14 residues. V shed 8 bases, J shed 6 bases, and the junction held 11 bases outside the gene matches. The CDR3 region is CAIGVQGVKNGYTF. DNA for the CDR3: TGTGCCATCGGGGTACAGGGGGTTAAAAATGGCTACACCTTC.

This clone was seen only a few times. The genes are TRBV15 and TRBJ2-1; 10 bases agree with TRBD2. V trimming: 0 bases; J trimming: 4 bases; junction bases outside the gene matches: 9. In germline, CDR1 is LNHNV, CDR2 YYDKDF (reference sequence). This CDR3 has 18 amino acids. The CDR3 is CATSRELAGGLIYNEQFF. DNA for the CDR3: TGTGCCACCAGCAGAGAATTAGCGGGGGGCCTTATATACAATGAGCAGTTCTTC.

CDR3 in DNA: TGTGCCAGCAGCTTACTAGGGGCGGTCTTTGATGGCTACACCTTC. This sequence encodes CASSLLGAVFDGYTF. The V and J genes are TRBV7-2 and TRBJ1-2; the D gene is possibly TRBD1 (5 bases). CDR1 SGHTA and CDR2 FQGNSA come from the germline V gene. Trimming left V 2 bases short and J 6 bases short, with 16 bases between. The CDR3 extends over 15 amino acids.

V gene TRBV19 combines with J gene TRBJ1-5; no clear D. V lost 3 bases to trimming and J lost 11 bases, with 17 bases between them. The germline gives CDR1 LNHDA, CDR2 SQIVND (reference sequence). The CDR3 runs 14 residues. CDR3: CASSIAGEQGAQHF. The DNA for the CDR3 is TGTGCCAGTAGTATCGCGGGAGAGCAAGGAGCCCAGCATTTT.

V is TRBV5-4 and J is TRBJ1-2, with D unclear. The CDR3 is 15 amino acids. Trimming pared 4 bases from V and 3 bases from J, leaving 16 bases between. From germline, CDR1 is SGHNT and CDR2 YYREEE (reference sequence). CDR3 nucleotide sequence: TGTGCCAGCAGCCCGGCGGCGGGTTCGGACTATGGCTACACCTTC. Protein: CASSPAAGSDYGYTF.

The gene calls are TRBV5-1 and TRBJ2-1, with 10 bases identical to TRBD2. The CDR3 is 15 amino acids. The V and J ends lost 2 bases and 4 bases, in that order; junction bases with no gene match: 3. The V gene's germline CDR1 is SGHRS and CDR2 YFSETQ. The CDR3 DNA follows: TGCGCCAGCAGCTTACTAGCGGGGTCTTACAATGAGCAGTTCTTC. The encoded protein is CASSLLAGSYNEQFF.

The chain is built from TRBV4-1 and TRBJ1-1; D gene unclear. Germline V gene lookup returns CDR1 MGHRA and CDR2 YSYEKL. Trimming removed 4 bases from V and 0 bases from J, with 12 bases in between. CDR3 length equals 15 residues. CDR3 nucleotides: TGCGCCAGCAGCCCGCACCGCGGGTTGAACACTGAAGCTTTCTTT. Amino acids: CASSPHRGLNTEAFF.

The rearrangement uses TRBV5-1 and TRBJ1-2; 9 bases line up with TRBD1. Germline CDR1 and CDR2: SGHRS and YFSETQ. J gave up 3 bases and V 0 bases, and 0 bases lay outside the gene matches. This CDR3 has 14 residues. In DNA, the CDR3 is TGCGCCAGCAGCTTGGGGACAGGGGACTATGGCTACACCTTC. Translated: CASSLGTGDYGYTF. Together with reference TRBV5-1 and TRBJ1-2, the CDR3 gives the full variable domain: KAGVTQTPRYLIKTRGQQVTLSCSPISGHRSVSWYQQTPGQGLQFLFEYFSETQRNKGNFPGRFSGRQFSNSRSEMNVSTLELGDSALYLCASSLGTGDYGYTFGSGTRLTVV.

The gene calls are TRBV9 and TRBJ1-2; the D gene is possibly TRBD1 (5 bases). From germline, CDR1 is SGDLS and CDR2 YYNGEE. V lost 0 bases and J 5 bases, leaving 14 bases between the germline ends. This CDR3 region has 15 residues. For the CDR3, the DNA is TGTGCCAGCAGCGTAGGGTCAGGGTCTGGGTATGGCTACACCTTC. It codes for CASSVGSGSGYGYTF.

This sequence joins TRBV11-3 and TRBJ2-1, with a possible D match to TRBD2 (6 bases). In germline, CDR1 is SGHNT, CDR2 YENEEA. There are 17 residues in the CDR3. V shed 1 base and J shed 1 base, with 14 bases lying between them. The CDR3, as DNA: TGTGCCAGCAGCTTAGGCTTCGGCGGGGAGTCCTACAATGAGCAGTTCTTC. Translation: CASSLGFGGESYNEQFF.

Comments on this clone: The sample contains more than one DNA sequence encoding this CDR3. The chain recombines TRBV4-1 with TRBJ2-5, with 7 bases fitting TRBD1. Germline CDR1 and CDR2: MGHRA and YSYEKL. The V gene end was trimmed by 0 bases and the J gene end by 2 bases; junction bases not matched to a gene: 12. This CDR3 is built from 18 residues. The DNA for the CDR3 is TGCGCCAGCAGCCAAGACATTGGGTTTAGGGACAGACAAGAGACCCAGTACTTC. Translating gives CASSQDIGFRDRQETQYF.

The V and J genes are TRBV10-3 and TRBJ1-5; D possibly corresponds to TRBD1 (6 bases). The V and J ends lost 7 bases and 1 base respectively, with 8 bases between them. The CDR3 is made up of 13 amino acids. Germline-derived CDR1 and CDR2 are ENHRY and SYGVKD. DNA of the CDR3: TGTGCCATCACAGGGGAGAGCAATCAGCCCCAGCATTTT. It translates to CAITGESNQPQHF.

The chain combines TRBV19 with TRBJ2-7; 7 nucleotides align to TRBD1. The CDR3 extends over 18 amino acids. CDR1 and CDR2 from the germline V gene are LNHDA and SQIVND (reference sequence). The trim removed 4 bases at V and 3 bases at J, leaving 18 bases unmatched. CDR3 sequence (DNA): TGTGCCAGTAGTAAAGAATTAATCACAGGGGTTAGGGTCTACGAGCAGTACTTC. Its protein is CASSKELITGVRVYEQYF.

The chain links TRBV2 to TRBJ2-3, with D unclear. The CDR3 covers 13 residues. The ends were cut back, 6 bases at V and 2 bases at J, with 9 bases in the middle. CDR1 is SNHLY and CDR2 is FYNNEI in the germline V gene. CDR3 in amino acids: CASRGTYTDTQYF. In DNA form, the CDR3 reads TGTGCCAGCAGGGGCACGTACACAGATACGCAGTATTTT.

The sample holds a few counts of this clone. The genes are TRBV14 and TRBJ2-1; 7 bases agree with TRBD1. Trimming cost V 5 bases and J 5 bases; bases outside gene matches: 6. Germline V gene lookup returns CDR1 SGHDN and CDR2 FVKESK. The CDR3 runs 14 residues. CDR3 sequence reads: CASSGWGQHNEQFF. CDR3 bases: TGTGCCAGCAGCGGCTGGGGACAGCACAATGAGCAGTTCTTC.